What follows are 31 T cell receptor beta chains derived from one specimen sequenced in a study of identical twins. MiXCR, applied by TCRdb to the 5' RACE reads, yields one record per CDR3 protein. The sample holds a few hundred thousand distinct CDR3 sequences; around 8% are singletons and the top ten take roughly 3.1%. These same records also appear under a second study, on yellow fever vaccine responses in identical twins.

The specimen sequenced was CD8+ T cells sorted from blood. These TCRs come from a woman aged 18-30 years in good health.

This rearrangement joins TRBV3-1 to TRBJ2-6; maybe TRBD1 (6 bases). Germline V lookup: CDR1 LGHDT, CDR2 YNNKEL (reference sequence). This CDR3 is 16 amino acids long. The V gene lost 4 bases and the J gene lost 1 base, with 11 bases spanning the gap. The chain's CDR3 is CASSRETGSGANVLTF. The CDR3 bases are TGTGCCAGCAGCCGTGAAACAGGGTCTGGGGCCAACGTCCTGACTTTC.

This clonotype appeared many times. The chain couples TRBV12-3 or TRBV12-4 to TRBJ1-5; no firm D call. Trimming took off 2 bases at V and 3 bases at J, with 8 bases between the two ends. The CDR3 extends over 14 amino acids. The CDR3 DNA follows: TGTGCCAGCAGTTTACTGGGGATCAATCAGCCCCAGCATTTT. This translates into CASSLLGINQPQHF.

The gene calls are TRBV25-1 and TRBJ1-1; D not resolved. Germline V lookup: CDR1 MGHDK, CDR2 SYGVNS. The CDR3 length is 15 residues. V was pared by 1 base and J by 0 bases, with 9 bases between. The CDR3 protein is CASSEWTGLNTEAFF. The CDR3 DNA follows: TGTGCCAGCAGTGAATGGACGGGCTTGAACACTGAAGCTTTCTTT.

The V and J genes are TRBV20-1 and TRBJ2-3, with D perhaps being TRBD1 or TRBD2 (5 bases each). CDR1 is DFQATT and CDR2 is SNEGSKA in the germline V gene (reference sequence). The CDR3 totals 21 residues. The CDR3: CSVSLIRQDGGGVRWTDTQYF. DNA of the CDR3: TGCAGCGTTTCGTTGATTCGTCAGGATGGGGGTGGGGTCCGTTGGACAGATACGCAGTATTTT.

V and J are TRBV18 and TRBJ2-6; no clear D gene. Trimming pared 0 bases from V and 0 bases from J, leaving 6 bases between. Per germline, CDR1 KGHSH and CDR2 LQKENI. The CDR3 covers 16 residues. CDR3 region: CASSPPPGSGANVLTF. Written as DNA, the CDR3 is TGTGCCAGCTCACCACCGCCCGGCTCTGGGGCCAACGTCCTGACTTTC. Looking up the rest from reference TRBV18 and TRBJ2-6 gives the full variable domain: NAGVMQNPRHLVRRRGQEARLRCSPMKGHSHVYWYRQLPEEGLKFMVYLQKENIIDESGMPKERFSAEFPKEGPSILRIQQVVRGDSAAYFCASSPPPGSGANVLTFGAGSRLTVL.

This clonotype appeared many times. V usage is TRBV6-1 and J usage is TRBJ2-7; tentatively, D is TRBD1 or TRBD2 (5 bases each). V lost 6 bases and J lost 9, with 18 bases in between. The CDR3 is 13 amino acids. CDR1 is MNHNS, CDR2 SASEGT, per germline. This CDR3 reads CASRERNHQGQYF. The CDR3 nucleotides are TGTGCCAGCAGGGAGCGGAACCACCAGGGGCAGTACTTC.

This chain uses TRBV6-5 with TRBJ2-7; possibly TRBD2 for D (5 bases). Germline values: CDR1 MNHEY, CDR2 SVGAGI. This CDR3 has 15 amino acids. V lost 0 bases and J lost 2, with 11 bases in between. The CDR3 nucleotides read TGTGCCAGCAGTTACTCTCCAAGCGGAACCTACGAGCAGTACTTC. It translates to CASSYSPSGTYEQYF.

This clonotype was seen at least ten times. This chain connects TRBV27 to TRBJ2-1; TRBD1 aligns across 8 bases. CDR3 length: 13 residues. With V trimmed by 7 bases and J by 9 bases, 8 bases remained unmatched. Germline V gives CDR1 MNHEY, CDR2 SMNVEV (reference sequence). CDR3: CASKTGDGGEQFF. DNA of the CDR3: TGTGCCAGCAAGACAGGGGACGGCGGTGAGCAGTTCTTC.

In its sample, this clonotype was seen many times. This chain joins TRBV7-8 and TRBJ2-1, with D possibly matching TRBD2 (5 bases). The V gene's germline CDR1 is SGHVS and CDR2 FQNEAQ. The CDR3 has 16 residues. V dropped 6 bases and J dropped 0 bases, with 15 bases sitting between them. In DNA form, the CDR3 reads TGTGCCAGCAGTCCCGGACTTGTGACCTCCTACAATGAGCAGTTCTTC. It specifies CASSPGLVTSYNEQFF.

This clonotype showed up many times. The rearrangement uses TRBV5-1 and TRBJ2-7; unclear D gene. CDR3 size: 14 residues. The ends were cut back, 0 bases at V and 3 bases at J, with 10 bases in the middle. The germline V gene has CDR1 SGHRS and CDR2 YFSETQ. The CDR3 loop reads CASSLAGSFYEQYF. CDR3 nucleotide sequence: TGCGCCAGCAGCTTGGCGGGCAGCTTCTACGAGCAGTACTTC.

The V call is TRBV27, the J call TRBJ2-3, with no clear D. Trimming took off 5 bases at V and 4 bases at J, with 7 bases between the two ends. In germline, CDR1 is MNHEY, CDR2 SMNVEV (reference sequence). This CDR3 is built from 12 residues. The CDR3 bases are TGTGCCAGCAGTCCCCCCTCAGATACGCAGTATTTT. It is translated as CASSPPSDTQYF.

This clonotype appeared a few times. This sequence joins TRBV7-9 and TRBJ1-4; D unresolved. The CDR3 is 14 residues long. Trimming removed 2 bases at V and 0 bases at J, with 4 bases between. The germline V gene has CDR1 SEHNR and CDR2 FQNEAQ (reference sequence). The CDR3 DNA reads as TGTGCCAGCAGCTTAATTGCAACTAATGAAAAACTGTTTTTT. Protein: CASSLIATNEKLFF.

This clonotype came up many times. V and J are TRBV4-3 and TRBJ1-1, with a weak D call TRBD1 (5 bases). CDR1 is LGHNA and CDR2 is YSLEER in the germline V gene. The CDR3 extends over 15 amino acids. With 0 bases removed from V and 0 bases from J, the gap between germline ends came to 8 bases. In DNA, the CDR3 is TGCGCCAGCAGCCAAGACAGGGTGATGAACACTGAAGCTTTCTTT. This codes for CASSQDRVMNTEAFF.

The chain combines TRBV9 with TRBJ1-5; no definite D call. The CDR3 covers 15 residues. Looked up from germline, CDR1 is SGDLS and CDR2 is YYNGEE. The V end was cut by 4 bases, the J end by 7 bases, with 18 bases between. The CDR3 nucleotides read TGTGCCAGCAGCCCAAGCGGGAGCCCGGGGCAGCCCCAGCATTTT. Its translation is CASSPSGSPGQPQHF.

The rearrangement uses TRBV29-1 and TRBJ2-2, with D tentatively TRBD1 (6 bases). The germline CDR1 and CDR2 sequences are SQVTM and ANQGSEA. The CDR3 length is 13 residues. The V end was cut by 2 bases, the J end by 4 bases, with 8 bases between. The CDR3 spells CSVETGITGELFF. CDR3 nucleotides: TGCAGCGTTGAAACAGGGATCACCGGGGAGCTGTTTTTT.

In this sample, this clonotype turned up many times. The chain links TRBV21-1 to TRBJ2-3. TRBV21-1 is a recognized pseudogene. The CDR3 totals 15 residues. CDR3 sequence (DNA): TGTGCCAGCAGCAAGAGCGGGAGACGGTCAGATACGCAGTATTTT. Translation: CASSKSGRRSDTQYF.

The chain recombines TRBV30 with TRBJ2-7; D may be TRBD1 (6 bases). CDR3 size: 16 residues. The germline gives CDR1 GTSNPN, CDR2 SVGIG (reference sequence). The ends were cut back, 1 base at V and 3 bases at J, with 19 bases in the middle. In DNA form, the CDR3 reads TGTGCCTGGAGTGGCGACGGACAGAACCCATACTACGAGCAGTACTTC. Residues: CAWSGDGQNPYYEQYF.

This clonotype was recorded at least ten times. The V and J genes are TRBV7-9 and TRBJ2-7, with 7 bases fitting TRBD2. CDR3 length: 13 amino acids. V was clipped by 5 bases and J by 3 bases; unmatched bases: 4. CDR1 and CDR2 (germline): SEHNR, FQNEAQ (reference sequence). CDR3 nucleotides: TGTGCCAGCAGCCCTCCGGGAGGCTACGAGCAGTACTTC. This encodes CASSPPGGYEQYF.

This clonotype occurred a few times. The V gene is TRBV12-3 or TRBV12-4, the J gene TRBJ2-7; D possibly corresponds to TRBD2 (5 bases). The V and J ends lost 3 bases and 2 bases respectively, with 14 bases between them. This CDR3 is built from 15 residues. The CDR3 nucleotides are TGTGCCAGCAGTTTCGGTGGAGGTCTAACCTACGAGCAGTACTTC. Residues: CASSFGGGLTYEQYF.

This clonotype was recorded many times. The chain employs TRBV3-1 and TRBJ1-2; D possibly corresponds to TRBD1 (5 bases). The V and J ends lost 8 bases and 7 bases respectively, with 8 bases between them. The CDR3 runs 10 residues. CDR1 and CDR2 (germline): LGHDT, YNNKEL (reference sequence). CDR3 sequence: CASRGSGYTF. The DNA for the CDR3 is TGTGCCAGCCGGGGCTCTGGCTACACCTTC.

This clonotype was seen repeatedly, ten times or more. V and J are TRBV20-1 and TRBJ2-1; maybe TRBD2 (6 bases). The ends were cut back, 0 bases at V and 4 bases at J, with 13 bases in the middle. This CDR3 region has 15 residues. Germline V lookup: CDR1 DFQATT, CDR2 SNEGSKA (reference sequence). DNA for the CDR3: TGCAGTGCTAGAGATCTTGGTAGCGGTTACAATGAGCAGTTCTTC. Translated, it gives CSARDLGSGYNEQFF.

Written as DNA, the CDR3 is TGTGCCACCAGTGATTTGTACGCGGGATACAATGAGCAGTTCTTC. It encodes CATSDLYAGYNEQFF. The chain joins TRBV24-1 to TRBJ2-1; TRBD2 might be the D (6 bases). This CDR3 comprises 15 residues. Germline assignment: CDR1 KGHDR and CDR2 SFDVKD. Trimming cost V 0 bases and J 4 bases, with 9 bases left between them.

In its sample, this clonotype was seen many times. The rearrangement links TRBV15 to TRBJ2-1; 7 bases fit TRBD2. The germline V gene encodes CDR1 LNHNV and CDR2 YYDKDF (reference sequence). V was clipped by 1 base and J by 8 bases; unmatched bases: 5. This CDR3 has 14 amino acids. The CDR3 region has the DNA TGTGCCACCAGCAGAGTTGGGGGAGGGGATGAGCAGTTCTTC. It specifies CATSRVGGGDEQFF. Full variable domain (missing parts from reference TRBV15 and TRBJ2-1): DAMVIQNPRYQVTQFGKPVTLSCSQTLNHNVMYWYQQKSSQAPKLLFHYYDKDFNNEADTPDNFQSRRPNTSFCFLDIRSPGLGDTAMYLCATSRVGGGDEQFFGPGTRLTVL.

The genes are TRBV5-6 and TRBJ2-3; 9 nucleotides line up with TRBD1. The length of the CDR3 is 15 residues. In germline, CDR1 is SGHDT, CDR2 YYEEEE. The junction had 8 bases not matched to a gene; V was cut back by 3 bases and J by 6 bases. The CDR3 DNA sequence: TGTGCCAGCAGCTCGACCGGGACAGGGTGGGATACGCAGTATTTT. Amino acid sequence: CASSSTGTGWDTQYF.

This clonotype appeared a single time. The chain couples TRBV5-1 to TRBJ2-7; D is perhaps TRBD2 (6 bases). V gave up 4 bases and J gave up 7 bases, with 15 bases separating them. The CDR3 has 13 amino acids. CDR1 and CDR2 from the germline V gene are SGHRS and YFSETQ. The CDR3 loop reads CASSREDGPEQYF. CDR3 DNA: TGCGCCAGCAGCAGGGAGGACGGGCCGGAGCAGTACTTC.

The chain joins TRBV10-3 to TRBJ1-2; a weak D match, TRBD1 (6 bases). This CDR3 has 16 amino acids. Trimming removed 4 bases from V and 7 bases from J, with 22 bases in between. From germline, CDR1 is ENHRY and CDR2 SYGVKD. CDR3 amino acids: CAISGPGGGLQGGYTF. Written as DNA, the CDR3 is TGTGCCATCAGTGGGCCAGGAGGGGGGCTCCAGGGTGGCTACACCTTC.

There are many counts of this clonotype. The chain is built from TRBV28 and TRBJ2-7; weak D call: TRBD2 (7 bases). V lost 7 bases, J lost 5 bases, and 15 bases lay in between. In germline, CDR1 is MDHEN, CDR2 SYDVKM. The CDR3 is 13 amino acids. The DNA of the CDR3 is TGTGCCAGCACCCCGTGGGGGGGCGACGAGCAGTACTTC. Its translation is CASTPWGGDEQYF.

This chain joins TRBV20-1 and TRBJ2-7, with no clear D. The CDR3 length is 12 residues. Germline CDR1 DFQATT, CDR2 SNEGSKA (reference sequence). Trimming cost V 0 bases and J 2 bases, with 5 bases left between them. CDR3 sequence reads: CSAREGTYEQYF. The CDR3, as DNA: TGCAGTGCTAGAGAGGGTACCTACGAGCAGTACTTC.

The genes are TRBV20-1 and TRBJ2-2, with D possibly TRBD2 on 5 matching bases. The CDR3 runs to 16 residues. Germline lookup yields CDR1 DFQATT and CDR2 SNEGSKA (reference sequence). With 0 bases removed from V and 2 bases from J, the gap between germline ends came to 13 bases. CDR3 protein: CSARDRGQLNTGELFF. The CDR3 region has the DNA TGCAGTGCTAGAGATCGGGGTCAGCTAAACACCGGGGAGCTGTTTTTT.

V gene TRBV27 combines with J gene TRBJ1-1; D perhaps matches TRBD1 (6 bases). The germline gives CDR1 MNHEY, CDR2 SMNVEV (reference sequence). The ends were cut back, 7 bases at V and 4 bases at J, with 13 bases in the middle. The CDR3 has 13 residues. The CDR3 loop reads CASTSNRVTEAFF. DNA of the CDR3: TGTGCCAGCACCTCTAACAGGGTCACTGAAGCTTTCTTT.

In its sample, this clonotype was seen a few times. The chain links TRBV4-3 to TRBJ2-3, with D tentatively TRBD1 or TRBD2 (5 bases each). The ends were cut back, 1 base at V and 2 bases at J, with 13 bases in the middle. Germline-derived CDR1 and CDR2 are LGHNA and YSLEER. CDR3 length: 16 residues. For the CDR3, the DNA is TGCGCCAGCAGCCAAGCTGGGGGACCTTTCACAGATACGCAGTATTTT. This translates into CASSQAGGPFTDTQYF.